The clone carrying this T cell receptor (beta chain) has at least ten counts. No antigen is known for it. These data are taken from a study of CD8 T cells in ankylosing spondylitis. The CDR3 is 12 residues long. CDR1 is GTSNPN and CDR2 is SVGIG in the germline V gene (reference sequence). V lost 3 bases and J lost 3, with 9 bases in between. Broader study findings: The study looked at matched synovial fluid samples from ankylosing spondylitis patients. Disease-linked clones were reported to be significantly enriched there. Clones linked with disease were CD8+ and fairly uncommon in the peripheral blood.

Quantitative 5'-RACE was performed with molecular barcodes, and it yielded the TCR beta libraries. TCRdb passed the 5' RACE reads through MiXCR, listing each CDR3 protein once. The table includes roughly 250,000 distinct CDR3 sequences, 8% to 9.5% detected once. The origin of this receptor is a male donor with ankylosing spondylitis or in good health (not recorded which). The chain links TRBV30 to TRBJ2-7; D may be TRBD2 (5 bases). The source material was blood, either unsorted or a sorted T cell fraction (not recorded which). CDR3 sequence reads: CAWSPGNYEQYF. The CDR3 nucleotides are TGTGCCTGGAGCCCGGGGAACTACGAGCAGTACTTC.